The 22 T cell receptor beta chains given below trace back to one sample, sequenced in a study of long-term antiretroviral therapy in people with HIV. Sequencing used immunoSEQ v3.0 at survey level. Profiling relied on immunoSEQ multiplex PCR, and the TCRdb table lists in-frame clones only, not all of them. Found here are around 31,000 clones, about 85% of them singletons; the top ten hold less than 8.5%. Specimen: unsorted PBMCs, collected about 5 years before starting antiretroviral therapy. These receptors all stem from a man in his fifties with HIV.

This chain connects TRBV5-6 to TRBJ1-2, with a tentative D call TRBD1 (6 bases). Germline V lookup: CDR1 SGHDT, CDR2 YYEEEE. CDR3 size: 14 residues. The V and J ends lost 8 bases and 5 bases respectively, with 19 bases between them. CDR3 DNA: TGTGCCAGTATTCCTAGGGGGTATGGATATGGCTACACCTTC. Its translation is CASIPRGYGYGYTF.

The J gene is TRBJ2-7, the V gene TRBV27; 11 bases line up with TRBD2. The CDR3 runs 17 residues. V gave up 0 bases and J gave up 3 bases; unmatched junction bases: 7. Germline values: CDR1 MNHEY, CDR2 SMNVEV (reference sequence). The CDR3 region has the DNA TGTGCCAGCAGTTTATCGTTACTTAGCGGGAGGGGCTACGAGCAGTACTTC. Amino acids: CASSLSLLSGRGYEQYF.

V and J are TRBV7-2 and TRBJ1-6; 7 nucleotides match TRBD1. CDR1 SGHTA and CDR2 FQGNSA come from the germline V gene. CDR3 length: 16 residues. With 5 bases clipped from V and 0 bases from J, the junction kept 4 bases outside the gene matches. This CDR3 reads CASSVQGTSYNSPLHF. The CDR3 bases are TGTGCCAGCAGCGTACAGGGGACCTCCTATAATTCACCCCTCCACTTT. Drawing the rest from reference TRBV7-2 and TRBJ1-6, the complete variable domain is GAGVSQSPSNKVTEKGKDVELRCDPISGHTALYWYRQSLGQGLEFLIYFQGNSAPDKSGLPSDRFSAERTGGSVSTLTIQRTQQEDSAVYLCASSVQGTSYNSPLHFGNGTRLTVT.

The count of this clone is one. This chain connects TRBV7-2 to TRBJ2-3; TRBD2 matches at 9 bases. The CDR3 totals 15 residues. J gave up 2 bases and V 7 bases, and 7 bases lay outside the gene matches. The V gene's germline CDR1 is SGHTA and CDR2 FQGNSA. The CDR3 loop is CASNPSGGLTDTQYF. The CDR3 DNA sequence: TGTGCCAGCAACCCGAGCGGGGGGCTCACAGATACGCAGTATTTT. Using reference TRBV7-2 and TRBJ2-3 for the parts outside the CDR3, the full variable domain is GAGVSQSPSNKVTEKGKDVELRCDPISGHTALYWYRQSLGQGLEFLIYFQGNSAPDKSGLPSDRFSAERTGGSVSTLTIQRTQQEDSAVYLCASNPSGGLTDTQYFGPGTRLTVL.

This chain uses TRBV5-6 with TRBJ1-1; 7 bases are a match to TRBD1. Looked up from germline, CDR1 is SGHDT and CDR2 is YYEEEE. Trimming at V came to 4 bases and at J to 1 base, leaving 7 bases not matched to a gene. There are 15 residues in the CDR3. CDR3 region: CASSLGTAPNTEAFF. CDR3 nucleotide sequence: TGTGCCAGCAGCCTGGGGACAGCCCCGAACACTGAAGCTTTCTTT.

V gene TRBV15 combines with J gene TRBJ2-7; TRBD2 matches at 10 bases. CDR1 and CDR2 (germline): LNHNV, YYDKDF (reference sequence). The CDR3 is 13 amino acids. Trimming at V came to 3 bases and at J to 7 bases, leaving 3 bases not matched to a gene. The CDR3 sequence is CATSSKLAGEQYF. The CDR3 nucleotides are TGTGCCACCAGCAGTAAACTAGCGGGGGAGCAGTACTTC.

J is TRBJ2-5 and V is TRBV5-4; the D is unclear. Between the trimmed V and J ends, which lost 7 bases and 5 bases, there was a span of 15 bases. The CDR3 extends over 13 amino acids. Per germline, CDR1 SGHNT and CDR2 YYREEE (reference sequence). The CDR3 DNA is TGTGCCAGCTCCCTCCGGACGACCGAGACCCAGTACTTC. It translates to CASSLRTTETQYF. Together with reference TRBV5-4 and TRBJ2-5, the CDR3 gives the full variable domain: ETGVTQSPTHLIKTRGQQVTLRCSSQSGHNTVSWYQQALGQGPQFIFQYYREEENGRGNFPPRFSGLQFPNYSSELNVNALELDDSALYLCASSLRTTETQYFGPGTRLLVL.

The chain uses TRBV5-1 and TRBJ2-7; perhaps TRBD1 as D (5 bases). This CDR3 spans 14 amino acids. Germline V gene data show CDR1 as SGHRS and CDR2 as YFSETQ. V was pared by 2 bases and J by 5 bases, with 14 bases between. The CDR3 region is CASSFTDMGHEQYF. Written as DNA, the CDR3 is TGCGCCAGCAGCTTTACGGACATGGGCCACGAGCAGTACTTC.

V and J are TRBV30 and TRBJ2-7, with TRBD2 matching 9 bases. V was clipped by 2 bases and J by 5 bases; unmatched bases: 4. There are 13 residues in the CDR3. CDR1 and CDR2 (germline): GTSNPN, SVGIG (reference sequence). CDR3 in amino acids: CAWSFRTSDEQYF. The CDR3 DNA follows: TGTGCCTGGAGTTTCCGGACTAGCGACGAGCAGTACTTC.

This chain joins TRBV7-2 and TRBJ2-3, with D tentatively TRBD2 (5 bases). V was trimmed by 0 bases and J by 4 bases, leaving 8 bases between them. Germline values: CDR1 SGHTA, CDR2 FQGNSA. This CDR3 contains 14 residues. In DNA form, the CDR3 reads TGTGCCAGCAGCTTAGCTACGGGGTCAGATACGCAGTATTTT. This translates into CASSLATGSDTQYF.

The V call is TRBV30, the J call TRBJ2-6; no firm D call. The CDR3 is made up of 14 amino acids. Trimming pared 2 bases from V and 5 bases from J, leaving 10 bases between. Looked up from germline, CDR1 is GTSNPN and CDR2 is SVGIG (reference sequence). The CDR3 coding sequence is TGTGCCTGGAGTAATAGCAGGTGGGCCAACGTCCTGACTTTC. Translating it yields CAWSNSRWANVLTF. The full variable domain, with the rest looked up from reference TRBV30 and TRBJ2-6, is SQTIHQWPATLVQPVGSPLSLECTVEGTSNPNLYWYRQAAGRGLQLLFYSVGIGQISSEVPQNLSASRPQDRQFILSSKKLLLSDSGFYLCAWSNSRWANVLTFGAGSRLTVL.

The CDR3 loop is CASSLWDRDASPLHF. In DNA form, the CDR3 reads TGTGCCAGCAGTCTATGGGACAGGGACGCTTCACCCCTCCACTTT. The rearrangement links TRBV6-6 to TRBJ1-6; 9 bases are a match to TRBD1. Germline V CDR1 and CDR2: MNHNY, SVGAGI (reference sequence). The ends lost 5 bases at V and 9 bases at J; junction bases unmatched: 8. The CDR3 loop spans 15 amino acids.

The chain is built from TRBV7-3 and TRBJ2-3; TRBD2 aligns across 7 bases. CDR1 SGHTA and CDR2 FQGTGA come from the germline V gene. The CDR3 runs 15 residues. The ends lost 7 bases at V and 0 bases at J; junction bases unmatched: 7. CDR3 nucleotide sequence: TGTGCCAGCACCCCGGGACTAACTAGCACAGATACGCAGTATTTT. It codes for CASTPGLTSTDTQYF.

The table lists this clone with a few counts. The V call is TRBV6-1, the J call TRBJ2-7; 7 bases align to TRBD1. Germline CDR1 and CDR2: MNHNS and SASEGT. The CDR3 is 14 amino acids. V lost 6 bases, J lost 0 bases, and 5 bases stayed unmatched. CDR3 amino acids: CASRGQLLSYEQYF. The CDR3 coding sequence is TGTGCCAGCAGGGGACAGCTACTCTCCTACGAGCAGTACTTC.

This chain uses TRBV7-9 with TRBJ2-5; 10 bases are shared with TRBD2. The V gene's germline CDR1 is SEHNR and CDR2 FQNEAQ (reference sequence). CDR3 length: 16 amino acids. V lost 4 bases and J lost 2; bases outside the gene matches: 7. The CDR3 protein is CASSYYGLADQETQYF. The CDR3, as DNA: TGTGCCAGCAGCTATTACGGACTAGCGGATCAAGAGACCCAGTACTTC.

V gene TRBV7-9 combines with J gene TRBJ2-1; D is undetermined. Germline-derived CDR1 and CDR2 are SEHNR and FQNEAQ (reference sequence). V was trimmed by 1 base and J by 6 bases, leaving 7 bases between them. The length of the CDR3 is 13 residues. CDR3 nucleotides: TGTGCCAGCAGCTTAGGAGTGGGCAATGAGCAGTTCTTC. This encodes CASSLGVGNEQFF.

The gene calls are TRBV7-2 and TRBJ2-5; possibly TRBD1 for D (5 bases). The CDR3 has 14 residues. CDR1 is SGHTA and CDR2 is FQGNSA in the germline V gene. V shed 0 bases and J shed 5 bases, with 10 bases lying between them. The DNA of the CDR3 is TGTGCCAGCAGCTTAGCGCAGGGCTTGGAGACCCAGTACTTC. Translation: CASSLAQGLETQYF. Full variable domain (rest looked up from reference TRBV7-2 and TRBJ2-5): GAGVSQSPSNKVTEKGKDVELRCDPISGHTALYWYRQSLGQGLEFLIYFQGNSAPDKSGLPSDRFSAERTGGSVSTLTIQRTQQEDSAVYLCASSLAQGLETQYFGPGTRLLVL.

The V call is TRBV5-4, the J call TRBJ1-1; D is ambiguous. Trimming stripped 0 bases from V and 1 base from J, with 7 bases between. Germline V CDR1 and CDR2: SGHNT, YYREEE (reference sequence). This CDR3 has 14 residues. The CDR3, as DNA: TGTGCCAGCAGCTTGGGTCACCCGAACACTGAAGCTTTCTTT. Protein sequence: CASSLGHPNTEAFF. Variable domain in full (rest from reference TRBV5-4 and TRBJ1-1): ETGVTQSPTHLIKTRGQQVTLRCSSQSGHNTVSWYQQALGQGPQFIFQYYREEENGRGNFPPRFSGLQFPNYSSELNVNALELDDSALYLCASSLGHPNTEAFFGQGTRLTVV.

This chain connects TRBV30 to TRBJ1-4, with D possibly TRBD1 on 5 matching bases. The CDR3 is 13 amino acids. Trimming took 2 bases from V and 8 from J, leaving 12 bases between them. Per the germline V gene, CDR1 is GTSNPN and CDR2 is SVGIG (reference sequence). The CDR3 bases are TGTGCCTGGAGTAGGAGGGGATACGAAAAACTGTTTTTT. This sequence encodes CAWSRRGYEKLFF.

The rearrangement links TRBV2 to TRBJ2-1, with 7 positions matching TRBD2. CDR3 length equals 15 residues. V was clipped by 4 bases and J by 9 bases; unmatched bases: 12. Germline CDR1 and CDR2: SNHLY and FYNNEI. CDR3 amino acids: CASSVFSGLDSEQFF. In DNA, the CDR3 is TGTGCCAGCAGTGTGTTTTCCGGACTAGATTCTGAGCAGTTCTTC.

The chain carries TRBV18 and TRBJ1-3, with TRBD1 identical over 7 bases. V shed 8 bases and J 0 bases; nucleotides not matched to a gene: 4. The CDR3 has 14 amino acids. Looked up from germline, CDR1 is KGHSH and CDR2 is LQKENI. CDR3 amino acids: CASTGDSSGNTIYF. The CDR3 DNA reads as TGTGCCAGCACCGGGGACAGCTCTGGAAACACCATATATTTT. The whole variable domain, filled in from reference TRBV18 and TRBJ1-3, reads NAGVMQNPRHLVRRRGQEARLRCSPMKGHSHVYWYRQLPEEGLKFMVYLQKENIIDESGMPKERFSAEFPKEGPSILRIQQVVRGDSAAYFCASTGDSSGNTIYFGEGSWLTVV.

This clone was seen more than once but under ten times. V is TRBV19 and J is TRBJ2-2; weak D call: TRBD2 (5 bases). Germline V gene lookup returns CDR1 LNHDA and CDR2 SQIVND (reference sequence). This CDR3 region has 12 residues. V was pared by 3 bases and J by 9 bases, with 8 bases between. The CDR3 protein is CASSIRGRELFF. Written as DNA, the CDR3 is TGTGCCAGTAGTATCCGAGGGAGGGAGCTGTTTTTT.